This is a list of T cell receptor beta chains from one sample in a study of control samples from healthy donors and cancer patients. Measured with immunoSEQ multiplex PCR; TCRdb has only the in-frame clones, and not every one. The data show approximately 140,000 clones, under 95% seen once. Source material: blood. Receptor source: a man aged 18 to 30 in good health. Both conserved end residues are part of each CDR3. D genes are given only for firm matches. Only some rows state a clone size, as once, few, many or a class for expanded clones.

CDR3aa: CASSLGGRGNQPQHF
CDR3nt: TGCGCCAGCAGCCTGGGGGGACGGGGAAATCAGCCCCAGCATTTT
d_gene: .
v_gene: TRBV4-3
j_gene: TRBJ1-5
abundance: .

CDR3aa: CASSSRLGTGRWSPLHF
CDR3nt: TGTGCCAGCAGCTCCAGGTTGGGGACAGGGAGGTGGTCACCCCTCCACTTT
d_gene: TRBD1
v_gene: TRBV7-2
j_gene: TRBJ1-6
abundance: .

CDR3aa: CAISEDPDRASNEQFF
CDR3nt: TGTGCCATCAGTGAAGACCCGGACAGGGCCTCGAATGAGCAGTTCTTC
d_gene: TRBD1
v_gene: TRBV10-3
j_gene: TRBJ2-1
abundance: once

CDR3aa: CASSENGFYEQYF
CDR3nt: TGTGCCAGCAGTGAAAACGGATTCTACGAGCAGTACTTC
d_gene: .
v_gene: TRBV2
j_gene: TRBJ2-7
abundance: .

CDR3aa: CASSSPYRGAGDTQYF
CDR3nt: TGTGCCAGCAGCTCACCCTATCGAGGTGCGGGAGATACGCAGTATTTT
d_gene: .
v_gene: TRBV5-4
j_gene: TRBJ2-3
abundance: .

CDR3aa: CASSERVFNQPQHF
CDR3nt: TGTGCCAGCAGTGAACGAGTCTTTAATCAGCCCCAGCATTTT
d_gene: .
v_gene: TRBV6-1
j_gene: TRBJ1-5
abundance: .

CDR3aa: CASSLASGGSYEQYF
CDR3nt: TGCGCCAGCAGCTTGGCTAGCGGGGGGTCCTACGAGCAGTACTTC
d_gene: TRBD2
v_gene: TRBV5-1
j_gene: TRBJ2-7
abundance: .

CDR3aa: CASSLGVGQKTYEQYF
CDR3nt: TGTGCCAGCAGCTTGGGCGTTGGACAGAAGACCTACGAGCAGTACTTC
d_gene: .
v_gene: TRBV5-6
j_gene: TRBJ2-7
abundance: once

CDR3aa: CASSLHRSSNEKLFF
CDR3nt: TGTGCCAGCAGCTTACACAGGTCTTCTAATGAAAAACTGTTTTTT
d_gene: .
v_gene: TRBV5-8
j_gene: TRBJ1-4
abundance: .

CDR3aa: CASRPRGFGNTIYF
CDR3nt: TGTGCCAGCAGACCCAGGGGCTTTGGAAACACCATATATTTT
d_gene: .
v_gene: TRBV25-1
j_gene: TRBJ1-3
abundance: .

CDR3aa: CASALLNQPQHF
CDR3nt: TGTGCCAGCGCGCTACTTAATCAGCCCCAGCATTTT
d_gene: .
v_gene: TRBV6-6
j_gene: TRBJ1-5
abundance: .

CDR3aa: CASSVPSGGATDTQYF
CDR3nt: TGTGCCAGCAGCGTCCCGAGCGGGGGGGCCACAGATACGCAGTATTTT
d_gene: TRBD2
v_gene: TRBV9
j_gene: TRBJ2-3
abundance: .

CDR3aa: CATSLKATYEQYF
CDR3nt: TGTGCCACCAGCCTCAAGGCTACCTACGAGCAGTACTTC
d_gene: .
v_gene: TRBV15
j_gene: TRBJ2-7
abundance: .

CDR3aa: CASSPQDLQDTEAFF
CDR3nt: TGCGCCAGCAGCCCCCAGGATCTACAGGACACTGAAGCTTTCTTT
d_gene: .
v_gene: TRBV5-1
j_gene: TRBJ1-1
abundance: .

CDR3aa: CASSPRLAGTEQFF
CDR3nt: TGTGCCAGCAGCCCGAGACTAGCGGGGACAGAGCAGTTCTTC
d_gene: TRBD2
v_gene: TRBV7-2
j_gene: TRBJ2-1
abundance: .

CDR3aa: CASSAQGTPEAFF
CDR3nt: TGTGCCAGCAGTGCTCAGGGTACCCCTGAAGCTTTCTTT
d_gene: .
v_gene: TRBV2
j_gene: TRBJ1-1
abundance: .

CDR3aa: CASSLGLAGVYEQYF
CDR3nt: TGCGCCAGCAGCTTGGGACTAGCGGGAGTCTACGAGCAGTACTTC
d_gene: TRBD2
v_gene: TRBV5-1
j_gene: TRBJ2-7
abundance: .

CDR3aa: CASSLAPEEKLFF
CDR3nt: TGCGCCAGCAGCTTGGCGCCAGAAGAAAAACTGTTTTTT
d_gene: .
v_gene: TRBV5-1
j_gene: TRBJ1-4
abundance: .

CDR3aa: CASSLAPETQYF
CDR3nt: TGCGCCAGCAGCTTGGCACCAGAGACCCAGTACTTC
d_gene: .
v_gene: TRBV5-1
j_gene: TRBJ2-5
abundance: .

CDR3aa: CASSLGREQFF
CDR3nt: TGTGCCAGCAGTTTGGGTCGTGAGCAGTTCTTC
d_gene: .
v_gene: TRBV6-2/TRBV6-3
j_gene: TRBJ2-1
abundance: .

CDR3aa: CASSYPLQGSKTQYF
CDR3nt: TGTGCCAGCAGTTACCCTCTACAGGGATCGAAGACCCAGTACTTC
d_gene: .
v_gene: TRBV6-6
j_gene: TRBJ2-5
abundance: .

CDR3aa: CASSAQGAATDTQYF
CDR3nt: TGTGCTAGCAGCGCACAGGGGGCTGCCACAGATACGCAGTATTTT
d_gene: TRBD1
v_gene: TRBV7-7
j_gene: TRBJ2-3
abundance: .

CDR3aa: CASSVEGADSPLHF
CDR3nt: TGTGCCAGCAGCGTAGAGGGGGCGGATTCACCCCTCCACTTT
d_gene: TRBD1
v_gene: TRBV9
j_gene: TRBJ1-6
abundance: .

CDR3aa: CASSARTSGEADTQYF
CDR3nt: TGTGCCAGCAGCGCCCGGACTAGCGGGGAGGCAGATACGCAGTATTTT
d_gene: TRBD2
v_gene: TRBV7-2
j_gene: TRBJ2-3
abundance: .

CDR3aa: CASSPRPPVTTQYF
CDR3nt: TGTGCCAGCTCACCAAGGCCCCCGGTGACGACCCAGTACTTC
d_gene: .
v_gene: TRBV18
j_gene: TRBJ2-5
abundance: .

CDR3aa: CASSQDYDSRHGGEAFF
CDR3nt: TGCGCCAGCAGCCAAGACTATGACTCCAGGCACGGGGGGGAAGCTTTCTTT
d_gene: .
v_gene: TRBV4-3
j_gene: TRBJ1-1
abundance: .

CDR3aa: CASSVGGGAYTEAFF
CDR3nt: TGTGCCAGCAGCGTAGGTGGGGGAGCGTACACTGAAGCTTTCTTT
d_gene: .
v_gene: TRBV9
j_gene: TRBJ1-1
abundance: .

CDR3aa: CASSVGRGTAFF
CDR3nt: TGTGCCAGCAGCGTGGGTCGGGGTACTGCTTTCTTT
d_gene: .
v_gene: TRBV7-9
j_gene: TRBJ1-1
abundance: .

CDR3aa: CASSQYNTGELFF
CDR3nt: TGTGCCAGCAGCCAATATAACACCGGGGAGCTGTTTTTT
d_gene: .
v_gene: TRBV14
j_gene: TRBJ2-2
abundance: .

CDR3aa: CASSLIGGAGAPLHF
CDR3nt: TGTGCCAGCAGCTTAATCGGAGGTGCCGGAGCACCCCTCCACTTT
d_gene: .
v_gene: TRBV7-2
j_gene: TRBJ1-6
abundance: .

CDR3aa: CASSQDGGANEKLFF
CDR3nt: TGTGCCAGCAGCCAAGACGGGGGGGCGAATGAAAAACTGTTTTTT
d_gene: .
v_gene: TRBV4-2
j_gene: TRBJ1-4
abundance: few

CDR3aa: CASSLAMWGAEAFF
CDR3nt: TGTGCCAGCAGCTTGGCAATGTGGGGCGCTGAAGCTTTCTTT
d_gene: .
v_gene: TRBV5-8
j_gene: TRBJ1-1
abundance: .

CDR3aa: CASRLVPGNTIYF
CDR3nt: TGTGCCAGCAGGCTCGTACCTGGAAACACCATATATTTT
d_gene: .
v_gene: TRBV6-5
j_gene: TRBJ1-3
abundance: .

CDR3aa: CASSQVSMETQYF
CDR3nt: TGTGCCAGCAGCCAAGTCTCCATGGAGACCCAGTACTTC
d_gene: .
v_gene: TRBV4-2
j_gene: TRBJ2-5
abundance: .

CDR3aa: CASTKTGVLAGTSYEQYF
CDR3nt: TGTGCCAGCACTAAGACAGGAGTACTAGCGGGGACCTCCTACGAGCAGTACTTC
d_gene: TRBD2
v_gene: TRBV28
j_gene: TRBJ2-7
abundance: .

CDR3aa: CASSPTGTGFGGYTF
CDR3nt: TGTGCCAGCAGTCCGACCGGGACAGGGTTTGGCGGCTACACCTTC
d_gene: TRBD1
v_gene: TRBV25-1
j_gene: TRBJ1-2
abundance: .

CDR3aa: CASSISGANVLTF
CDR3nt: TGTGCCAGTAGTATATCTGGGGCCAACGTCCTGACTTTC
d_gene: .
v_gene: TRBV19
j_gene: TRBJ2-6
abundance: .

CDR3aa: CASSSPGGRNIQYF
CDR3nt: TGTGCCAGCAGCTCCCCGGGGGGGAGGAACATTCAGTACTTC
d_gene: TRBD2
v_gene: TRBV5-5
j_gene: TRBJ2-4
abundance: .

CDR3aa: CASSFRLAGGQETQYF
CDR3nt: TGTGCCAGCAGCTTCAGACTAGCGGGAGGTCAAGAGACCCAGTACTTC
d_gene: TRBD2
v_gene: TRBV11-1
j_gene: TRBJ2-5
abundance: .

CDR3aa: CASSQLLAGSYNEQFF
CDR3nt: TGTGCCAGCAGCCAGTTACTAGCGGGATCCTACAATGAGCAGTTCTTC
d_gene: TRBD2
v_gene: TRBV4-2
j_gene: TRBJ2-1
abundance: .

CDR3aa: CASSQGLSNQPQHF
CDR3nt: TGTGCCAGCAGCCAGGGTCTTAGCAATCAGCCCCAGCATTTT
d_gene: .
v_gene: TRBV11-2
j_gene: TRBJ1-5
abundance: .

CDR3aa: CASSHEGNTIYF
CDR3nt: TGTGCCAGCAGCCACGAAGGAAACACCATATATTTT
d_gene: .
v_gene: TRBV19
j_gene: TRBJ1-3
abundance: .

CDR3aa: CASSLEPRGGYTF
CDR3nt: TGTGCCAGCAGTTTAGAGCCCAGGGGTGGCTACACCTTC
d_gene: .
v_gene: TRBV12-3/TRBV12-4
j_gene: TRBJ1-2
abundance: few

CDR3aa: CASSYDPWELFF
CDR3nt: TGTGCCAGTAGTTATGATCCGTGGGAGCTGTTTTTT
d_gene: .
v_gene: TRBV19
j_gene: TRBJ2-2
abundance: .

CDR3aa: CASIQRGGGTDTQYF
CDR3nt: TGTGCCAGCATCCAGCGGGGGGGCGGGACAGATACGCAGTATTTT
d_gene: TRBD2
v_gene: TRBV2
j_gene: TRBJ2-3
abundance: .

CDR3aa: CASTGRTGYTF
CDR3nt: TGTGCCAGCACCGGCCGGACCGGCTACACCTTC
d_gene: .
v_gene: TRBV12-3/TRBV12-4
j_gene: TRBJ1-2
abundance: .

CDR3aa: CANDPGGEGYTF
CDR3nt: TGCGCCAACGACCCCGGGGGAGAGGGCTACACCTTC
d_gene: .
v_gene: TRBV5-1
j_gene: TRBJ1-2
abundance: .

CDR3aa: CASSLGPGRVGQPQHF
CDR3nt: TGTGCCAGCAGCTTAGGTCCAGGGAGGGTCGGTCAGCCCCAGCATTTT
d_gene: .
v_gene: TRBV11-2
j_gene: TRBJ1-5
abundance: .

CDR3aa: CSVEDGTGWRHF
CDR3nt: TGCAGCGTTGAAGATGGGACGGGATGGAGGCATTTT
d_gene: .
v_gene: TRBV29-1
j_gene: TRBJ1-5
abundance: .

CDR3aa: CATNFLRTGPYGYTF
CDR3nt: TGTGCCACCAACTTTTTAAGGACAGGACCGTATGGCTACACCTTC
d_gene: TRBD1
v_gene: TRBV6-5
j_gene: TRBJ1-2
abundance: .

CDR3aa: CASSHRGSPTNEKLFF
CDR3nt: TGTGCCAGCAGCCACAGGGGGTCCCCAACTAATGAAAAACTGTTTTTT
d_gene: TRBD1
v_gene: TRBV11-2
j_gene: TRBJ1-4
abundance: .

CDR3aa: CASSQGAVGEAFF
CDR3nt: TGTGCCAGCAGCCAAGGGGCGGTCGGTGAAGCTTTCTTT
d_gene: .
v_gene: TRBV14
j_gene: TRBJ1-1
abundance: .

CDR3aa: CATSASGHGLGELFF
CDR3nt: TGTGCCACCAGTGCCTCGGGACATGGTCTAGGGGAGCTGTTTTTT
d_gene: .
v_gene: TRBV24-1
j_gene: TRBJ2-2
abundance: .